This passage covers 11 T cell receptor beta chains from one sample sequenced in a study of long-term antiretroviral therapy in people with HIV (dated by TCRdb to between 2021 and 2024). The immunoSEQ hsTCRB v3.0 assay was used at survey level resolution to sequence the TRB variable region. TCRdb took this table from immuneACCESS and kept in-frame rearrangements with V and J called. Such tables lack part of the clones; where checked against another copy, unresolved V genes explain under half of the gap, and the rest is unexplained. The table for this sample lists about 42,000 clones; around nine tenths of them were counted only once. The ten largest clones add up to approximately 5.4% of the sample. Sequenced here: unsorted PBMCs, sampled 0.1 years before starting antiretroviral therapy. The receptors stem from a woman aged 50 to 60 with HIV.

Points on this clone: The sample has other DNA sequences that encode this CDR3 too. V gene TRBV6-6 combines with J gene TRBJ2-7; the D gene is possibly TRBD2 (6 bases). V was clipped by 0 bases and J by 2 bases, with 14 bases between them. There are 16 residues in the CDR3. The germline gives CDR1 MNHNY, CDR2 SVGAGI (reference sequence). The DNA of the CDR3 is TGTGCCAGCAGTTACTCAGGTAGTGGGGGGACCTACGAGCAGTACTTC. The encoded protein is CASSYSGSGGTYEQYF.

V is TRBV7-8 and J is TRBJ2-2, with D hard to call. V was cut by 11 bases and J by 6 bases, with 16 bases left in between. Looked up from germline, CDR1 is SGHVS and CDR2 is FQNEAQ. The CDR3 covers 13 residues. CDR3 sequence: CAFEPAAPGELFF. The CDR3 nucleotides are TGTGCCTTCGAACCGGCGGCTCCCGGGGAGCTGTTTTTT.

This chain links TRBV4-3 with TRBJ2-1; 10 bases map to TRBD2. Germline values: CDR1 LGHNA, CDR2 YSLEER. This CDR3 spans 16 amino acids. The J segment lost 6 bases and the V segment lost 0 bases, leaving 5 bases of the junction unmatched. DNA of the CDR3: TGCGCCAGCAGCCAAGATAGAGCGGGGGGGCTCAATGAGCAGTTCTTC. Its protein is CASSQDRAGGLNEQFF.

The CDR3 DNA sequence: TGTGCCTGGAGTGTTGAAAGCAGGACTGAAGCTTTCTTT. Translation gives CAWSVESRTEAFF. This chain connects TRBV30 to TRBJ1-1; D is unclear. The CDR3 loop spans 13 amino acids. V was cut by 0 bases and J by 5 bases, with 10 bases left in between. Per the germline V gene, CDR1 is GTSNPN and CDR2 is SVGIG (reference sequence).

The chain joins TRBV7-9 to TRBJ2-2; no clear D gene. This CDR3 spans 14 amino acids. Trimming took off 0 bases at V and 2 bases at J, with 4 bases between the two ends. Germline loops: CDR1 SEHNR, CDR2 FQNEAQ (reference sequence). The CDR3 spells CASSLAGNTGELFF. The DNA for the CDR3 is TGTGCCAGCAGCTTAGCTGGCAACACCGGGGAGCTGTTTTTT.

The chain links TRBV6-6 to TRBJ1-2, with unresolved D. V was trimmed by 2 bases and J by 3 bases, leaving 4 bases between them. Germline V gene sequence: CDR1 MNHNY, CDR2 SVGAGI (reference sequence). CDR3 length: 12 amino acids. The CDR3 region is CASSYRDYGYTF. The CDR3 DNA is TGTGCCAGCAGTTACCGGGACTATGGCTACACCTTC.

This chain links TRBV20-1 with TRBJ1-1; D remains ambiguous. V dropped 1 base and J dropped 6 bases, with 6 bases sitting between them. The CDR3 totals 11 residues. CDR1 is DFQATT and CDR2 is SNEGSKA in the germline V gene (reference sequence). CDR3 in DNA: TGCAGTGCTAGAGTTACGTCTGAAGCTTTCTTT. It translates to CSARVTSEAFF.

This chain connects TRBV7-9 to TRBJ2-2; TRBD1 might be the D (5 bases). Germline assignment: CDR1 SEHNR and CDR2 FQNEAQ (reference sequence). This CDR3 is built from 16 residues. Trimming stripped 0 bases from V and 6 bases from J, with 14 bases between. The CDR3 bases are TGTGCCAGCAGCTTAGCGGTAGGGGATCATCCCGGGGAGCTGTTTTTT. Protein sequence: CASSLAVGDHPGELFF.

V and J are TRBV30 and TRBJ2-1; D gene ambiguous. The CDR3 runs 13 residues. CDR1 and CDR2 (germline): GTSNPN, SVGIG (reference sequence). Between the trimmed V and J ends, which lost 4 bases and 6 bases, there was a span of 13 bases. CDR3 nucleotides: TGTGCCTGGACCCTGACCCAGGTCAATGAGCAGTTCTTC. Its translation: CAWTLTQVNEQFF.

This clone was seen only a few times. The chain couples TRBV10-2 to TRBJ2-3, with D maybe TRBD2 (5 bases). In germline, CDR1 is WSHSY, CDR2 SAAADI. This CDR3 contains 12 residues. The V gene lost 10 bases and the J gene lost 4 bases, with 12 bases spanning the gap. The CDR3 bases are TGCGCCACATCTCCAGCGGCAGATACGCAGTATTTT. Its translation is CATSPAADTQYF.

The rearrangement uses TRBV7-9 and TRBJ2-3; 12 nucleotides match TRBD2. The trim removed 0 bases at V and 6 bases at J, leaving 7 bases unmatched. The germline V gene has CDR1 SEHNR and CDR2 FQNEAQ (reference sequence). The CDR3 has 17 residues. CDR3 nucleotides: TGTGCCAGCAGCTTAGCGTCTAGCGGGGGGGCCGGGGATACGCAGTATTTT. It specifies CASSLASSGGAGDTQYF.